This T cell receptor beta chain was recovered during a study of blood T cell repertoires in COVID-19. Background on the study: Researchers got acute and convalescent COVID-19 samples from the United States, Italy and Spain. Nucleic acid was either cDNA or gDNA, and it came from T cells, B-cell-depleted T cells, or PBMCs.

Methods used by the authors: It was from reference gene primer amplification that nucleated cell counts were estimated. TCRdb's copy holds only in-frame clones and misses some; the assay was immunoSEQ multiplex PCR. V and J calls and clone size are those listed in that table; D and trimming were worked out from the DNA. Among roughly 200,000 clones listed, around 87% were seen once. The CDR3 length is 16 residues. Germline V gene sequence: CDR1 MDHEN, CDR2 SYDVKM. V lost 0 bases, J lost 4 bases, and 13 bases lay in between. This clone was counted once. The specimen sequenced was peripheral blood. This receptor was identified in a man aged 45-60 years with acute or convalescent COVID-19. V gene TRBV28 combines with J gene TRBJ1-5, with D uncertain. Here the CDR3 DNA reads TGTGCCAGCAGTTTATGGGGAGGTGGGCAAAATCAGCCCCAGCATTTT. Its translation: CASSLWGGGQNQPQHF.